This TCR beta chain was found in a study of CXCR3-negative and CXCR3-positive naive CD8 T cells. Study summary: The total count of TRB reads reached around 140 million, and each library contributed about 1.5 +/- 0.3 million.

Whole-study findings and limits: For CXCR3-positive naive cells, TRB CDR3s were more hydrophobic than those of CXCR3-negative naive cells. Similarly elevated diversity marked both naive subsets, with memory CD8+ cells showing far lower diversity.

The naive CD8+ gate required CD45RO-CCR7+CD27+CD95- phenotype. The CDR3 length is 11 residues. The V gene's germline CDR1 is SQVTM and CDR2 ANQGSEA. A remark on this clonotype: Its target is unknown.

The study made its TRB cDNA libraries by 5' RACE, adding UMI labels. One entry per CDR3 protein, without DNA, is what TCRdb gives after re-calling the 5' RACE reads. Here the sample table reports some 110,000 distinct CDR3 sequences. This clonotype was obtained from a human donor in good health. Some clones in this sample may be carry-over from other donors' samples. The chain uses TRBV29-1 and TRBJ1-2; TCRdb indicates TRBD1, and absent DNA this call remains unverified. Specimen: naive CXCR3+ CD8+ T cells from blood. Indicated subset: CD45RO-CCR7+CD27+CD95- naive CD8+ T cells expressing CXCR3 (TNR3+). This CDR3 reads CSVGDSYGYTF.